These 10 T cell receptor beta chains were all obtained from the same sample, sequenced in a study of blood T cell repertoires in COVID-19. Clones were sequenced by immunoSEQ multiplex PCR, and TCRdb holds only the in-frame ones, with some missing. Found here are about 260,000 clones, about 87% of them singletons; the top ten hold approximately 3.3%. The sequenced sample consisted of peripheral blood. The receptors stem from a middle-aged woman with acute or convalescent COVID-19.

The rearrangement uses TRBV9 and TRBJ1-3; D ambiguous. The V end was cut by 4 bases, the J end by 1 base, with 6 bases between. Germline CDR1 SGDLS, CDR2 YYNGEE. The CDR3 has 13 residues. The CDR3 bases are TGTGCCAGCAGCCCCCCGTCTGGAAACACCATATATTTT. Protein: CASSPPSGNTIYF.

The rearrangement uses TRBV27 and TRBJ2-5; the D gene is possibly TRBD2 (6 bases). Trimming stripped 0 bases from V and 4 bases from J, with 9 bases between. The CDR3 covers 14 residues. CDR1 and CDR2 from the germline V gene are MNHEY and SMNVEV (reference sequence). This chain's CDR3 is CASSLSRGGETQYF. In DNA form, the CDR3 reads TGTGCCAGCAGTTTATCGAGGGGAGGAGAGACCCAGTACTTC.

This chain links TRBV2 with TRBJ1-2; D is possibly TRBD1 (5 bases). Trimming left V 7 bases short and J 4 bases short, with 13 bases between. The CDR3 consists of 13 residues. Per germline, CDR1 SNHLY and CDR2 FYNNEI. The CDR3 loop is CASTLQGSYGYTF. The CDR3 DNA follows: TGTGCCAGCACCCTCCAGGGTTCCTATGGCTACACCTTC.

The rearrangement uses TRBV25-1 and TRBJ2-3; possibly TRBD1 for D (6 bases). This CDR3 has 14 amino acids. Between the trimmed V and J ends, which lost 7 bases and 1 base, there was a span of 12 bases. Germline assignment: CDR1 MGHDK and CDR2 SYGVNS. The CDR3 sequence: CASTPRGGTDTQYF. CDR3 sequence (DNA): TGTGCCAGCACCCCCAGGGGAGGCACAGATACGCAGTATTTT.

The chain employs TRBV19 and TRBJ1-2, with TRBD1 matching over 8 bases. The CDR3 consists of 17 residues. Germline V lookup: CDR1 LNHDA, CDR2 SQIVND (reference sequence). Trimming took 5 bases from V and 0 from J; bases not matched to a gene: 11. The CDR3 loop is CASSARQGRPSNYGYTF. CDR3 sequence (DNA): TGTGCCAGTAGTGCCCGACAGGGGCGGCCGTCTAACTATGGCTACACCTTC.

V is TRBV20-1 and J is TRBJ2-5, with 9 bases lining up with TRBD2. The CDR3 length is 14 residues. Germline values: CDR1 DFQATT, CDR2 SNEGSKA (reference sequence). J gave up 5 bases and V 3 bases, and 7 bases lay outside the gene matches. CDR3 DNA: TGCAGTGCTAGTCGGCGGGGGGGCCTGGAGACCCAGTACTTC. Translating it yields CSASRRGGLETQYF.

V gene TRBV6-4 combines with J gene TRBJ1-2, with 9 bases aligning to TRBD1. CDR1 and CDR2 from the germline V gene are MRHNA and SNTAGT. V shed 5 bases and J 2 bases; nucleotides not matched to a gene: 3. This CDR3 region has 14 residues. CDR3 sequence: CASSRGQGNYGYTF. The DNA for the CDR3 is TGTGCCAGCAGTCGCGGACAGGGGAACTATGGCTACACCTTC.

The CDR3 region is CSGGGVLDQETQYF. The DNA of the CDR3 is TGCAGCGGCGGGGGGGTGTTAGATCAAGAGACCCAGTACTTC. This sequence joins TRBV29-1 and TRBJ2-5; TRBD2 aligns across 9 bases. V shed 7 bases and J 2 bases; nucleotides not matched to a gene: 8. The CDR3 sequence is 14 residues long. Looked up from germline, CDR1 is SQVTM and CDR2 is ANQGSEA.

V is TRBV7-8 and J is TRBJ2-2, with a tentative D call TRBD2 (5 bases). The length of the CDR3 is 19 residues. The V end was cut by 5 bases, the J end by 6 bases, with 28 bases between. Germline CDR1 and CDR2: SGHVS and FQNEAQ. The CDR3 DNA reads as TGTGCCAGCAGCCCCCGAGGATTTGACGGGGTGTTTGGGTCCGGGGAGCTGTTTTTT. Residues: CASSPRGFDGVFGSGELFF.

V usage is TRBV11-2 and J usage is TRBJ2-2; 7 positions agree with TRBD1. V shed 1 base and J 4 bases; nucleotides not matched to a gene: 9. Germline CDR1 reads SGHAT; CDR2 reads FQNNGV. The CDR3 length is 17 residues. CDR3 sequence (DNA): TGTGCCAGCAGCTTAGCCAGGGGGTTTTACCCCACCGGGGAGCTGTTTTTT. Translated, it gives CASSLARGFYPTGELFF.